Here is one TCR beta chain with its context. The specificity of this receptor is unknown. No much larger clone is present one base from it, and per-base qualities are unavailable. This entry comes from a study of tumor-infiltrating lymphocytes in localized non-small cell lung cancer (dated by TCRdb to about 2021). Broadly, across the study: The cohort included patients whose samples were collected after neoadjuvant chemotherapy, as well as both smokers and never-smokers and several histologies. The overall ICON cohort was composed of under 190 surgical patients with localized non-small cell lung cancer whose tumors were resected. The paired tumor versus uninvolved lung comparison of immunoSEQ T-cell fraction included 55 patients. From each patient came resected tumor tissue plus uninvolved lung tissue from that same patient, and the uninvolved lung tissue was described as non-adjacent to the tumor. Flow cytometry, multiplex immunofluorescence, RNA-seq, exome sequencing and proteomics were applied to the same patients as TCR sequencing, which was one of several integrated assays.

The germline V gene provides CDR1 SNHLY and CDR2 FYNNEI. Cut back by 8 bases and 0 bases, the V and J ends lie 10 bases apart. Its CDR3 holds 13 amino acids, cysteine through phenylalanine. Just the 39-base CDR3 DNA is kept, in frame starting at base 1. General findings and caveats noted by the study authors: The TCR-derived T-cell fraction showed no difference between the flow cytometry-defined immunotypes IM1 (good prognosis) and IM2 (poor prognosis). Recurrence-free survival showed no association with tumor T-cell fraction measured by TCR sequencing (p = 0.61). Different pieces of the same tissue were used for different assays, so technical variation could not be separated from intratumor heterogeneity. Consistent with immunofluorescence CD3 counts, TCRbeta sequencing supported greater T cell infiltration in tumors than in uninvolved lung tissue. Assay coverage varied across patients depending on available tissue quantity, so only a subset of the cohort had TCR sequencing.

The T-cell fraction in tumor and uninvolved lung tissue was obtained from TCR sequencing using the immunoSEQ assay. The source study handled its data this way. To analyze survival, patients were divided into a high T-cell fraction group (upper tertile) and a low T-cell fraction group (lower two tertiles), and the two groups were compared using a log-rank test. A signed-rank test was used to test differences in T-cell fraction between paired tumor and uninvolved lung samples. TCRdb obtained this table from immuneACCESS and retained in-frame rearrangements with V and J assigned. These tables miss some clones; where compared with another copy, unresolved V genes account for less than half of the shortfall, and the remainder is unexplained. V, J and clone size were drawn from that table, and D and trimming were deduced from the DNA. The sample includes just under 1,500 clones, with 85% observed a single time. Of the sample, about 7.3% is held by the ten largest clones.

Patient enrollment in ICON started in 2016, and the final patient was enrolled in the second half of 2018. In a subcohort of approximately 76 patients, fresh tumor and matched uninvolved tissue were collected for in-depth immune analyses, with TCR sequencing among those analyses. TCR sequencing was performed on DNA isolated from bulk tissue, without cell sorting. Material: lung tumor tissue. The TCR originated in a human donor with non-small cell lung cancer. The V gene is TRBV2 and the J gene is TRBJ1-1, with the D segment identity uncertain. The CDR3 has the sequence CASGLTVNTEAFF. The DNA reads TGTGCCAGCGGCTTAACGGTGAACACTGAAGCTTTCTTT.